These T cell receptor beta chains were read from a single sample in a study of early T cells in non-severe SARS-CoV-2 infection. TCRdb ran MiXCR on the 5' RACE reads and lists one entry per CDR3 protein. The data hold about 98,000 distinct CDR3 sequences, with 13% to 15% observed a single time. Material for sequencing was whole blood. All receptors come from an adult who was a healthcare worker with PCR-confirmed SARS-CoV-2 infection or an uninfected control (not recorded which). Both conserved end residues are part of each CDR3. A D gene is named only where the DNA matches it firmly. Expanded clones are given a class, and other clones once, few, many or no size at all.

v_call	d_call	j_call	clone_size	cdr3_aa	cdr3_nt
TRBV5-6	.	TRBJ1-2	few	CASSLPRDRYGYTF	TGTGCCAGCAGCCTGCCACGGGACCGCTATGGCTACACCTTC
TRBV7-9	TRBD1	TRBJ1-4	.	CASSGGQYNEKLFF	TGTGCCAGCAGCGGGGGACAGTATAATGAAAAACTGTTTTTT
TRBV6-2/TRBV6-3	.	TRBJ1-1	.	CASSYPDFKAFF	TGTGCCAGCAGTTACCCAGACTTTAAAGCTTTCTTT
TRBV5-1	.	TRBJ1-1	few	CASSLRIDAEAFF	TGCGCCAGCAGCTTAAGGATCGATGCTGAAGCTTTCTTT
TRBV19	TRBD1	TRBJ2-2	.	CASSIKGQLNTGELFF	TGTGCCAGTAGTATTAAGGGACAGCTGAACACCGGGGAGCTGTTTTTT
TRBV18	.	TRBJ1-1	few	CASSPREVKTEAFF	TGTGCCAGCTCACCACGGGAGGTGAAAACTGAAGCTTTCTTT
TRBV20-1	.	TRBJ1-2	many	CSASNGDYGYTF	TGCAGTGCTAGTAACGGGGACTATGGCTACACCTTC
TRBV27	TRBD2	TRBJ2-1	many	CASSLRLAGPNEQFF	TGTGCCAGCAGTCTACGACTAGCGGGGCCGAATGAGCAGTTCTTC
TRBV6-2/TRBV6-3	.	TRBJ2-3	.	CASSYSKLADTQYF	TGTGCCAGCAGTTACTCGAAGCTCGCAGATACGCAGTATTTT
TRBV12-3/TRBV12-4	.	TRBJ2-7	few	CASSPRVRVYEQYF	TGTGCCAGCAGTCCCAGGGTTAGGGTCTACGAGCAGTACTTC